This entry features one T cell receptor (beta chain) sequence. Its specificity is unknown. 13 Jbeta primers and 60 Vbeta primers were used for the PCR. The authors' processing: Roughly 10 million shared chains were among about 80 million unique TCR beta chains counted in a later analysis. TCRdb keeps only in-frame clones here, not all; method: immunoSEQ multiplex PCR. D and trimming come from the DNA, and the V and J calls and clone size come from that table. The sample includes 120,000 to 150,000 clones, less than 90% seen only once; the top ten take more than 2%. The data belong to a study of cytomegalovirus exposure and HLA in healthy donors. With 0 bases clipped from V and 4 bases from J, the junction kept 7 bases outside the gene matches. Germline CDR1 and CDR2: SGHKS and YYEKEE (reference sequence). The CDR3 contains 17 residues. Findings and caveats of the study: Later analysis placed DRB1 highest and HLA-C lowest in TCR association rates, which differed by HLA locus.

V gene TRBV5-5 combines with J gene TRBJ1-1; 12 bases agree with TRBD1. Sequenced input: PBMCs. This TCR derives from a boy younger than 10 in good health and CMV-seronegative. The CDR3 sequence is CASSLGDRGQWATEAFF. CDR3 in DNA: TGTGCCAGCAGCTTGGGGGACAGGGGGCAGTGGGCCACTGAAGCTTTCTTT.